These 15 T cell receptor beta chains share one sample of origin, sequenced in a study of early T cells in non-severe SARS-CoV-2 infection. TCRdb called the 5' RACE reads again in MiXCR, with one record for every CDR3 protein. The sample contains about 56,000 distinct CDR3 sequences, about 11% of which appear only once. Sequences were obtained from whole blood. These receptors were taken from an adult who was a healthcare worker with PCR-confirmed SARS-CoV-2 infection or an uninfected control (not recorded which).

This clonotype has at least ten counts. The rearrangement links TRBV11-2 to TRBJ2-1; D unclear. Trimming shortened V by 6 bases and J by 7 bases, and 19 bases separated the two germline ends. Germline CDR1 reads SGHAT; CDR2 reads FQNNGV. The CDR3 spans 15 residues. This CDR3 is CASRPPYHGLNEQFF. The CDR3 region has the DNA TGTGCCAGCAGACCCCCGTACCACGGGTTAAATGAGCAGTTCTTC.

In its sample, this clonotype was seen many times. The chain has TRBV5-4 and TRBJ1-6; 9 bases match TRBD1. The CDR3 contains 19 residues. Germline CDR1 reads SGHNT; CDR2 reads YYREEE (reference sequence). V lost 0 bases to trimming and J lost 10 bases; unmatched junction nucleotides: 17. CDR3 protein: CASSLELHPGQGMGSPLHF. CDR3 DNA sequence: TGTGCCAGCAGCTTGGAACTCCATCCGGGACAGGGAATGGGGTCACCCCTCCACTTT.

This clonotype was counted many times. V usage is TRBV4-3 and J usage is TRBJ2-7; D uncertain. Trimming took 1 base from V and 0 from J, leaving 16 bases between them. Germline-derived CDR1 and CDR2 are LGHNA and YSLEER. The CDR3 has 17 residues. CDR3 DNA: TGCGCCAGCAGCCAAGGGGTTAGGGTTCTGAACTCCTACGAGCAGTACTTC. Translation gives CASSQGVRVLNSYEQYF.

This clonotype appeared a few times. Given a much more abundant clone one base away, this may be a read error. The chain has TRBV25-1 and TRBJ1-1; the D is unclear. CDR1 is MGHDK and CDR2 is SYGVNS in the germline V gene. The CDR3 runs 15 residues. CDR3 DNA: TGTGCCAGGAGTGTCCGTGGGCTTACAGCGAGTGAGGCTTTCTTT. Translated, it gives CARSVRGLTASEAFF.

For this clonotype: This could be a read error, since a much larger clone is one nucleotide away. This is likely a read error, given that the CDR3 carries no conserved phenylalanine or tryptophan at its end. The CDR3 nucleotides are TGTGCCAGCAGCTTGCACGTAGAAGCTTTCTCT. This encodes CASSLHVEAFS. The rearrangement links TRBV11-2 to TRBJ1-1; D gene ambiguous. Trimming left V 3 bases short and J 8 bases short, with 7 bases between. Germline V gene data show CDR1 as SGHAT and CDR2 as FQNNGV. This CDR3 region has 11 residues.

The chain joins TRBV12-3 or TRBV12-4 to TRBJ2-5; a possible D gene is TRBD1 (5 bases). Trimming left V 6 bases short and J 5 bases short, with 16 bases between. This CDR3 contains 14 residues. The CDR3 DNA reads TGTGCCAGCAGCTTCAGGGCCCCTGGGGAGACCCAGTACTTC. It translates to CASSFRAPGETQYF.

This clonotype was recorded a few times. V is TRBV6-6 and J is TRBJ1-4; D is perhaps TRBD1 (6 bases). From germline, CDR1 is MNHNY and CDR2 SVGAGI (reference sequence). This CDR3 comprises 14 residues. V shed 6 bases and J shed 4 bases, with 12 bases lying between them. CDR3 residues: CASSWGAGNEKLFF. Here the CDR3 DNA reads TGTGCCAGCAGCTGGGGGGCGGGTAATGAAAAACTGTTTTTT.

The chain couples TRBV20-1 to TRBJ2-1; 8 bases map to TRBD2. Trimming removed 5 bases from V and 8 bases from J; junction bases left unmatched: 20. Germline CDR1 DFQATT, CDR2 SNEGSKA (reference sequence). CDR3 length: 17 amino acids. This CDR3 reads CSAFTGTSGGTVDEQFF. In DNA, the CDR3 is TGCAGTGCTTTTACCGGGACTAGTGGAGGAACGGTGGATGAGCAGTTCTTC.

This clonotype was observed a handful of times. The V call is TRBV29-1, the J call TRBJ2-2; D gene uncertain. The CDR3 spans 14 residues. CDR1 and CDR2 (germline): SQVTM, ANQGSEA. Trimming left V 6 bases short and J 6 bases short, with 17 bases between. The CDR3 coding sequence is TGCAGCGTCAAAAAAGGACCCCTATCCGGGGAGCTGTTTTTT. It encodes CSVKKGPLSGELFF.

This clonotype has only a few counts. The CDR3 reads CASSSGTDEAFF. In nucleotides, the CDR3 is TGTGCCAGCAGTTCTGGGACCGATGAAGCTTTCTTT. The chain employs TRBV28 and TRBJ1-1; perhaps TRBD1 as D (5 bases). This CDR3 region has 12 residues. Germline V gene data show CDR1 as MDHEN and CDR2 as SYDVKM. Deletions cut 4 bases from V and 7 bases from J, with 10 bases between.

The chain recombines TRBV11-2 with TRBJ2-1, with D perhaps given as TRBD1 or TRBD2 (5 bases each). There are 15 residues in the CDR3. Trimming pared 7 bases from V and 8 bases from J, leaving 21 bases between. CDR1 SGHAT and CDR2 FQNNGV come from the germline V gene. The DNA for the CDR3 is TGTGCCAGCACCGCCCTTCAGGGACCTAGGGATGAGCAGTTCTTC. Its translation: CASTALQGPRDEQFF.

This chain connects TRBV5-1 to TRBJ1-5; D gene uncertain. The CDR3 contains 13 residues. V was trimmed by 2 bases and J by 1 base, leaving 4 bases between them. The germline CDR1 and CDR2 sequences are SGHRS and YFSETQ. CDR3 sequence (DNA): TGCGCCAGCAGCTTATCCAGCAATCAGCCCCAGCATTTT. It translates to CASSLSSNQPQHF.

This clonotype was detected ten times or more. This sequence joins TRBV20-1 and TRBJ2-1; the D gene is possibly TRBD1 (6 bases). The germline CDR1 and CDR2 sequences are DFQATT and SNEGSKA (reference sequence). The ends were cut back, 4 bases at V and 0 bases at J, with 10 bases in the middle. The CDR3 is 14 amino acids. The CDR3 bases are TGCAGTGCTAATCCAGGGGCCTCCTACAATGAGCAGTTCTTC. Its translation is CSANPGASYNEQFF.

The J gene is TRBJ2-7, the V gene TRBV7-2, with a weak D call TRBD2 (5 bases). CDR1 is SGHTA and CDR2 is FQGNSA in the germline V gene. The germline V and J ends were trimmed by 2 bases and 0 bases, with 17 bases remaining between them. The CDR3 covers 17 residues. Written as DNA, the CDR3 is TGTGCCAGCAGCTTAAGGTTAAGCGAGCGGAGCTCCTACGAGCAGTACTTC. It is translated as CASSLRLSERSSYEQYF. The whole variable domain, filled in from reference TRBV7-2 and TRBJ2-7, reads GAGVSQSPSNKVTEKGKDVELRCDPISGHTALYWYRQSLGQGLEFLIYFQGNSAPDKSGLPSDRFSAERTGGSVSTLTIQRTQQEDSAVYLCASSLRLSERSSYEQYFGPGTRLTVT.

This clonotype was seen only a few times. This chain uses TRBV18 with TRBJ2-7; 10 bases match TRBD2. The J segment lost 5 bases and the V segment lost 3 bases, leaving 13 bases of the junction unmatched. This CDR3 region has 17 residues. The germline V gene encodes CDR1 KGHSH and CDR2 LQKENI. CDR3 nucleotides: TGTGCCAGCTCACCCTCACCTAGGACTAGCGGTACTCACGAGCAGTACTTC. This translates into CASSPSPRTSGTHEQYF.